This T cell receptor (beta chain) was found in a study of T cells in Graves' hyperthyroidism and ophthalmopathy. Overall study results and limits: Using 13 V-J features, a model discriminated ophthalmopathy from stable hyperthyroidism.

Across 18 months, stable Graves' hyperthyroidism was marked by no progression to ophthalmopathy. PBMCs came from more than 8.5 ml fresh peripheral blood. The CDR3 contains 21 residues. The V end was cut by 3 bases, the J end by 0 bases, with 29 bases between. CDR1 is SEHNR, CDR2 FQNEAQ, per germline (reference sequence). A few counts support this clonotype. Its antigen is undetermined. Amplification of TCR beta CDR3 regions was performed using RNA transcripts as template. First-round RT-PCR of the TCR CDR3 relied on the HTBI primer set. TCRdb redid the calling of the multiplex PCR reads with MiXCR, one entry per CDR3 protein. The data hold roughly 420,000 distinct CDR3 sequences, with about a sixth observed a single time.

The sequenced sample consisted of blood. The TCR originated in a woman younger than 35 with Graves' hyperthyroidism. This chain connects TRBV7-9 to TRBJ1-1, with D perhaps TRBD1 (5 bases). DNA of the CDR3: TGTGCCAGCAGCTTCCCCCCTAGGCGGGGCCGCTCGGATATATTGAACACTGAAGCTTTCTTT. It specifies CASSFPPRRGRSDILNTEAFF.